Following are 27 T cell receptor beta chains from one sample sequenced in a study of blood T cell repertoires in COVID-19. Sequenced by immunoSEQ multiplex PCR; TCRdb stores in-frame clones only, minus some. The table records 300,000 to 450,000 clones, about 80% of them present only once. Material for sequencing was peripheral blood. All receptors come from a human donor with acute or convalescent COVID-19. The donor label of this sample is uncertain.

The CDR3 sequence: CASSSQTENYGYTF. For the CDR3, the DNA is TGTGCCAGCAGCTCCCAGACAGAGAACTATGGCTACACCTTC. V usage is TRBV7-8 and J usage is TRBJ1-2; a weak D match, TRBD1 (5 bases). Trimming shortened V by 4 bases and J by 2 bases, and 11 bases separated the two germline ends. The CDR3 is 14 amino acids. Germline CDR1 is SGHVS and CDR2 is FQNEAQ.

The V and J genes are TRBV27 and TRBJ1-2; a possible D gene is TRBD1 (6 bases). In germline, CDR1 is MNHEY, CDR2 SMNVEV (reference sequence). The germline V and J ends were trimmed by 6 bases and 5 bases, with 16 bases remaining between them. The CDR3 covers 14 residues. The CDR3 reads CASSPYSTGYGYTF. The CDR3 DNA follows: TGTGCCAGCAGCCCCTATTCGACAGGTTATGGCTACACCTTC.

A single count supports this clone. The chain joins TRBV4-1 to TRBJ1-4; D might be TRBD1 (5 bases). V was clipped by 3 bases and J by 3 bases, with 17 bases between them. The CDR3 is made up of 17 amino acids. The V gene's germline CDR1 is MGHRA and CDR2 YSYEKL. The CDR3 here is CASSQSFGYRSNEKLFF. CDR3 nucleotide sequence: TGCGCCAGCAGCCAGTCGTTCGGATACAGGTCTAATGAAAAACTGTTTTTT.

The chain has TRBV19 and TRBJ2-4, with TRBD2 matching over 8 bases. With V trimmed by 5 bases and J by 0 bases, 6 bases remained unmatched. CDR3 length equals 16 residues. Germline CDR1 and CDR2: LNHDA and SQIVND (reference sequence). CDR3: CASSPLAGVAKNIQYF. The CDR3 DNA is TGTGCCAGTAGTCCCCTAGCGGGCGTAGCCAAAAACATTCAGTACTTC.

The chain employs TRBV3-1 (or the pseudogene TRBV3-2) and TRBJ2-2; 9 bases are a match to TRBD1. V trimming: 4 bases; J trimming: 7 bases; junction bases outside the gene matches: 4. CDR3 size: 14 residues. The germline V gene has CDR1 LGHDT and CDR2 YNNKEL (reference sequence). The CDR3 coding sequence is TGTGCCAGCAGCCTACAGGGGGCGGGCGGGGAGCTGTTTTTT. Its protein product is CASSLQGAGGELFF.

This clone was observed a single time. The V gene is TRBV7-8, the J gene TRBJ1-5; no clear D gene. CDR1 is SGHVS and CDR2 is FQNEAQ in the germline V gene. The V gene lost 2 bases and the J gene lost 1 base, with 12 bases spanning the gap. CDR3 length: 16 amino acids. The CDR3 sequence is CASSLTDVGSNQPQHF. The CDR3 coding sequence is TGTGCCAGCAGCTTAACAGATGTGGGCAGCAATCAGCCCCAGCATTTT.

Only one count was recorded for this clone. The chain carries TRBV18 and TRBJ1-2; tentatively, D is TRBD1 (5 bases). CDR1 is KGHSH, CDR2 LQKENI, per germline. Trimming took off 2 bases at V and 2 bases at J, with 9 bases between the two ends. The CDR3 runs to 14 residues. The CDR3 reads CASSPAQGNYGYTF. In DNA, the CDR3 is TGTGCCAGCTCACCAGCCCAGGGCAACTATGGCTACACCTTC.

The chain joins TRBV4-2 to TRBJ2-7, with D possibly matching TRBD2 (6 bases). Germline values: CDR1 LGHNA, CDR2 YNFKEQ. The CDR3 loop spans 16 amino acids. The V end was cut by 2 bases, the J end by 0 bases, with 14 bases between. In DNA, the CDR3 is TGTGCCAGCAGCCAAACCGGGACTCTAAGCTCCTACGAGCAGTACTTC. Encoded protein: CASSQTGTLSSYEQYF.

This chain connects TRBV5-8 to TRBJ1-2; 8 positions agree with TRBD1. Looked up from germline, CDR1 is SGHTS and CDR2 is YDEGEE. V lost 4 bases to trimming and J lost 4 bases; unmatched junction nucleotides: 6. CDR3 length: 14 amino acids. The CDR3 protein is CASSSGQGSYGYTF. The CDR3 coding sequence is TGTGCCAGCAGCAGCGGACAGGGAAGCTATGGCTACACCTTC.

V and J are TRBV2 and TRBJ2-1; TRBD2 agrees at 9 bases. The V gene end was trimmed by 10 bases and the J gene end by 10 bases; junction bases not matched to a gene: 8. The CDR3 totals 12 residues. CDR1 is SNHLY, CDR2 FYNNEI, per germline. The CDR3 coding sequence is TGTGCCAAACTCTTTAGCGGGGGAGAGCAGTTCTTC. It translates to CAKLFSGGEQFF.

The chain recombines TRBV10-3 with TRBJ1-3; tentatively, D is TRBD1 (5 bases). The V gene's germline CDR1 is ENHRY and CDR2 SYGVKD. Trimming removed 6 bases at V and 0 bases at J, with 9 bases between. The length of the CDR3 is 14 residues. The CDR3 is CAIRRDSSGNTIYF. The CDR3 bases are TGTGCCATCAGAAGAGACAGCTCTGGAAACACCATATATTTT.

J is TRBJ2-3 and V is TRBV19; D remains unclear. The germline V gene has CDR1 LNHDA and CDR2 SQIVND (reference sequence). The V gene lost 4 bases and the J gene lost 2 bases, with 10 bases spanning the gap. The length of the CDR3 is 14 residues. CDR3 sequence: CASSKEVYTDTQYF. CDR3 DNA sequence: TGTGCCAGTAGTAAAGAGGTCTACACAGATACGCAGTATTTT.

The gene calls are TRBV11-2 and TRBJ1-2, with 7 bases lining up with TRBD1. The CDR3 spans 15 residues. Germline V gives CDR1 SGHAT, CDR2 FQNNGV. Trimming cost V 1 base and J 4 bases; bases outside gene matches: 6. CDR3 in amino acids: CASSLGHRGGYGYTF. DNA for the CDR3: TGTGCCAGCAGCTTAGGTCACAGGGGCGGCTATGGCTACACCTTC.

This chain connects TRBV6-1 to TRBJ1-1; the D is unclear. Germline loops: CDR1 MNHNS, CDR2 SASEGT. The CDR3 totals 14 residues. Deletions cut 3 bases from V and 1 base from J, with 9 bases between. The CDR3: CASSEHTANTEAFF. CDR3 nucleotides: TGTGCCAGCAGTGAGCATACAGCGAACACTGAAGCTTTCTTT.

The gene calls are TRBV7-9 and TRBJ1-1; D not certain. This CDR3 is built from 11 residues. Germline lookup yields CDR1 SEHNR and CDR2 FQNEAQ (reference sequence). Between the trimmed V and J ends, which lost 3 bases and 8 bases, there was a span of 7 bases. The CDR3 spells CASSLGREAFF. CDR3 nucleotides: TGTGCCAGCAGCTTGGGCAGAGAAGCTTTCTTT.

The V call is TRBV4-2, the J call TRBJ2-5; TRBD2 matches 11 bases. V gave up 1 base and J gave up 1 base; unmatched junction bases: 5. The CDR3 is 17 residues long. CDR1 is LGHNA and CDR2 is YNFKEQ in the germline V gene. CDR3 residues: CASSQGPGLAAQETQYF. CDR3 bases: TGTGCCAGCAGCCAAGGACCGGGACTAGCGGCCCAAGAGACCCAGTACTTC.

The J gene is TRBJ2-3, the V gene TRBV19; D is perhaps TRBD2 (6 bases). Germline V gene sequence: CDR1 LNHDA, CDR2 SQIVND (reference sequence). CDR3 length: 15 residues. V was shortened by 4 bases and J by 3 bases, with 14 bases between the two germline ends. The CDR3 reads CASSSFGSGTDTQYF. CDR3 sequence (DNA): TGTGCCAGTAGTAGTTTCGGGAGTGGAACAGATACGCAGTATTTT.

J is TRBJ1-6 and V is TRBV30; D is ambiguous. Trimming left V 2 bases short and J 7 bases short, with 12 bases between. Germline CDR1 GTSNPN, CDR2 SVGIG (reference sequence). The CDR3 is 14 residues long. In nucleotides, the CDR3 is TGTGCCTGGAGTTTCCGATCAGGAAATTCACCCCTCCACTTT. Its protein product is CAWSFRSGNSPLHF.

The chain links TRBV28 to TRBJ2-7; 10 positions agree with TRBD1. The CDR3 has 13 amino acids. V was pared by 3 bases and J by 6 bases, with 2 bases of the junction left unmatched. The germline CDR1 and CDR2 sequences are MDHEN and SYDVKM. CDR3: CASSFRDRGEQYF. The CDR3 coding sequence is TGTGCCAGCAGTTTTCGGGACAGGGGCGAGCAGTACTTC.

The chain has TRBV12-3 or TRBV12-4 and TRBJ2-1; 8 bases are shared with TRBD2. V was pared by 6 bases and J by 12 bases, with 7 bases of the junction left unmatched. This CDR3 is built from 12 residues. CDR3 sequence (DNA): TGTGCCAGCAGCCCAAGCGGGAGAGGGCAGTTCTTC. Its translation is CASSPSGRGQFF.

This clone has only a few counts. This chain joins TRBV6-1 and TRBJ1-2; D uncertain. In germline, CDR1 is MNHNS, CDR2 SASEGT. This CDR3 region has 15 residues. The V end lost 1 base, the J end lost 8 bases, and 17 bases lay between the germline ends. The CDR3 sequence is CASSEGSIRARGYTF. CDR3 nucleotide sequence: TGTGCCAGCAGTGAAGGATCAATACGTGCCAGAGGCTACACCTTC.

The chain has TRBV7-9 and TRBJ2-1, with TRBD2 matching over 8 bases. The CDR3 consists of 15 residues. Germline lookup yields CDR1 SEHNR and CDR2 FQNEAQ (reference sequence). Trimming took 0 bases from V and 6 from J; bases not matched to a gene: 4. The chain's CDR3 is CASSLASGIVNEQFF. The CDR3 DNA follows: TGTGCCAGCAGCTTAGCTAGCGGGATAGTCAATGAGCAGTTCTTC.

The rearrangement uses TRBV4-1 and TRBJ2-5; 7 bases match TRBD1. Losses at the gene ends were 1 base for V and 2 bases for J; bases not matched to a gene: 4. Germline V CDR1 and CDR2: MGHRA, YSYEKL. The CDR3 is made up of 15 amino acids. The CDR3: CASSQVGTDQETQYF. The CDR3 coding sequence is TGCGCCAGCAGCCAAGTAGGGACAGATCAAGAGACCCAGTACTTC.

There are a few counts of this clone. This chain links TRBV11-2 with TRBJ2-5; 11 bases fit TRBD1. CDR3 length equals 16 residues. V lost 2 bases and J lost 4; bases outside the gene matches: 6. Germline CDR1 and CDR2: SGHAT and FQNNGV. This CDR3 reads CASSLRDRGGPETQYF. CDR3 sequence (DNA): TGTGCCAGCAGCTTAAGGGACAGGGGGGGACCAGAGACCCAGTACTTC.

The V and J genes are TRBV11-2 and TRBJ2-7; TRBD1 matches at 7 bases. Germline trimming cut 5 bases from V and 2 bases from J; bases unmatched to any gene: 9. Germline assignment: CDR1 SGHAT and CDR2 FQNNGV. The CDR3 is 15 amino acids. CDR3 loop: CASSLGQRTPYEQYF. The CDR3 bases are TGTGCCAGCAGCCTGGGACAGCGAACACCCTACGAGCAGTACTTC.

The count of this clone is one. The V call is TRBV24-1, the J call TRBJ2-3; TRBD2 matches at 11 bases. CDR3 length: 17 residues. CDR1 KGHDR and CDR2 SFDVKD come from the germline V gene. V trimming: 3 bases; J trimming: 3 bases; junction bases outside the gene matches: 7. Here the CDR3 reads CATSDKTSGRETDTQYF. In DNA, the CDR3 is TGTGCCACCAGTGATAAAACTAGCGGGAGAGAAACAGATACGCAGTATTTT.

The chain recombines TRBV6-5 with TRBJ1-2, with TRBD1 identical over 7 bases. The ends lost 2 bases at V and 4 bases at J; junction bases unmatched: 7. The CDR3 runs 15 residues. Germline CDR1 reads MNHEY; CDR2 reads SVGAGI. CDR3 coding DNA: TGTGCCAGCAGTTACAACAGGGGATTATTCTATGGCTACACCTTC. Amino acid sequence: CASSYNRGLFYGYTF.